This T cell receptor beta chain was captured by sequencing in a study of siplizumab effects on memory and regulatory T cells. Study-level findings and limits: Proliferating Tregs from siplizumab cultures lacked functional confirmation of suppression. Naive T cells appeared more varied than memory cells and looked like key alloresponse contributors. Only a minority of proliferating CD4+ or CD8+ clones had an assignable naive or memory phenotype, with roughly 75-97% lacking one.

About this clone: Antigen unknown.

Assays captured 9.8 x 10^4 or so TCR templates per sample. Profiled with immunoSEQ multiplex PCR; TCRdb holds only in-frame clones, not every one. The sample has tens of thousands of clones; roughly 80% are singletons. The sequence was obtained from a human donor in good health. Specimen: memory CD4+ T cells sorted from blood.

The CDR3 DNA follows: TGTGCCAGCAGCCCCCTCGGTGGGGACGAGACCCAGTACTTC. Protein sequence: CASSPLGGDETQYF. V gene TRBV5-6 combines with J gene TRBJ2-5; D tentatively reads TRBD1 or TRBD2 (5 bases each). The CDR3 consists of 14 residues. Per germline, CDR1 SGHDT and CDR2 YYEEEE. The germline V and J ends were trimmed by 4 bases and 5 bases, with 15 bases remaining between them.